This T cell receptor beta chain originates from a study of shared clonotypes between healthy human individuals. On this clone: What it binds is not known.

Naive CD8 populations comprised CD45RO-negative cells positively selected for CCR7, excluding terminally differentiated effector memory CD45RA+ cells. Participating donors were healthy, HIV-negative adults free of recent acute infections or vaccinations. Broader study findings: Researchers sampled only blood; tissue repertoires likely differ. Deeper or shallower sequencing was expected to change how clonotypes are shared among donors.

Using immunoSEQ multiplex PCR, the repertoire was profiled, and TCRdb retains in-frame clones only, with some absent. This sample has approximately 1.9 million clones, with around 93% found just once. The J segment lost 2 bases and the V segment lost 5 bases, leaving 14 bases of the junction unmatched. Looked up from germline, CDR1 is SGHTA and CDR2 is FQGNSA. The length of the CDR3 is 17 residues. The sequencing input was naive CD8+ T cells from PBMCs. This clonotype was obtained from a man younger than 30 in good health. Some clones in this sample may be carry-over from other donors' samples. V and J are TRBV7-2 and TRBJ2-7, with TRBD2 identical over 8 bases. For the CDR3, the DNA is TGTGCCAGCAGCCTTTCCACGGTGGTAGCGGGACCCTACGAGCAGTACTTC. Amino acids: CASSLSTVVAGPYEQYF.